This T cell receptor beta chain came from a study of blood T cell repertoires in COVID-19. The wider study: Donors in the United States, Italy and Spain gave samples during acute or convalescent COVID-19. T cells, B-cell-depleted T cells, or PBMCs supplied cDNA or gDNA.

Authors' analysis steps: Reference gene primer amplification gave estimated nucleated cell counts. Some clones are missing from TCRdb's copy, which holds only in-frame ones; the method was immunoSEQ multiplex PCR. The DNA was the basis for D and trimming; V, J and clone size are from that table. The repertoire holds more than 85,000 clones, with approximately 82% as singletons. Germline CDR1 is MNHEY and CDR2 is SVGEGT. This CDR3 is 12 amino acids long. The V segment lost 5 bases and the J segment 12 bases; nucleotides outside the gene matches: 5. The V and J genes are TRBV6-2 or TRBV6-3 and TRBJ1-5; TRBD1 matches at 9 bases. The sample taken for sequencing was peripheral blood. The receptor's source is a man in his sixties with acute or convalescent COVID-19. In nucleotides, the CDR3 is TGTGCCAGCAGTGACAACAGGGGGCTCCAGCATTTT. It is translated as CASSDNRGLQHF.